The 27 T cell receptor beta chains below come from one sample, sequenced in a study of control samples from healthy donors and cancer patients. Data came from immunoSEQ multiplex PCR; TCRdb stores just in-frame clones and leaves some out. The sample consists of around 150,000 clones, approximately 96% of them appearing once. Sequenced material: blood. All receptors come from a woman between 35 and 50 years old in good health.

The chain employs TRBV7-9 and TRBJ1-1; D is possibly TRBD1 (6 bases). V lost 5 bases, J lost 2 bases, and 15 bases lay in between. The CDR3 sequence is 15 residues long. Germline V gives CDR1 SEHNR, CDR2 FQNEAQ (reference sequence). CDR3 nucleotide sequence: TGTGCCAGCAGCCTTTCTCCGGGGGCTAACACTGAAGCTTTCTTT. It codes for CASSLSPGANTEAFF.

This sequence joins TRBV10-3 and TRBJ1-3, with D possibly TRBD1 on 6 matching bases. Germline CDR1 and CDR2: ENHRY and SYGVKD. CDR3 length: 14 residues. V was pared by 0 bases and J by 6 bases, with 9 bases between. CDR3 residues: CAISESPGANTIYF. The CDR3 region has the DNA TGTGCCATCAGTGAGTCCCCGGGGGCAAACACCATATATTTT.

The CDR3 DNA reads as TGTGCCATCAGACCTGACAGCTATGGCTACACCTTC. Translated, it gives CAIRPDSYGYTF. This rearrangement joins TRBV10-3 to TRBJ1-2, with D maybe TRBD1 (5 bases). The CDR3 totals 12 residues. CDR1 is ENHRY and CDR2 is SYGVKD in the germline V gene. V shed 6 bases and J shed 4 bases, with 9 bases lying between them.

J is TRBJ2-7 and V is TRBV6-6; the D is unclear. CDR3 size: 15 residues. Germline V gene lookup returns CDR1 MNHNY and CDR2 SVGAGI (reference sequence). V lost 2 bases to trimming and J lost 0 bases, with 11 bases between them. In DNA form, the CDR3 reads TGTGCCAGCAGTTACGGGCCCCAGGCCTCCTACGAGCAGTACTTC. It encodes CASSYGPQASYEQYF.

Only one count was recorded for this clone. The rearrangement uses TRBV7-9 and TRBJ1-2, with D maybe TRBD1 (5 bases). Between the trimmed V and J ends, which lost 3 bases and 2 bases, there was a span of 7 bases. The CDR3 contains 13 residues. Germline V gene lookup returns CDR1 SEHNR and CDR2 FQNEAQ (reference sequence). CDR3 nucleotide sequence: TGTGCCAGCAGCTTCGGGGGAAACTATGGCTACACCTTC. This gives the protein CASSFGGNYGYTF.

V and J are TRBV29-1 and TRBJ2-1, with D perhaps TRBD1 (6 bases). V was cut by 4 bases and J by 9 bases, with 16 bases left in between. This CDR3 is 13 amino acids long. CDR1 and CDR2 from the germline V gene are SQVTM and ANQGSEA. Here the CDR3 DNA reads TGCAGCGTTGCAGGGGTTACTGGTAGTGAGCAGTTCTTC. This encodes CSVAGVTGSEQFF.

The chain combines TRBV9 with TRBJ1-4; D is unresolved. Germline loops: CDR1 SGDLS, CDR2 YYNGEE. V shed 0 bases and J shed 8 bases, with 17 bases lying between them. This CDR3 contains 16 residues. In DNA form, the CDR3 reads TGTGCCAGCAGCGTAGGTGGCGTGGACCTTTACGAAAAACTGTTTTTT. This translates into CASSVGGVDLYEKLFF. The entire variable domain, with the rest obtained from reference TRBV9 and TRBJ1-4, is as follows: DSGVTQTPKHLITATGQRVTLRCSPRSGDLSVYWYQQSLDQGLQFLIQYYNGEERAKGNILERFSAQQFPDLHSELNLSSLELGDSALYFCASSVGGVDLYEKLFFGSGTQLSVL.

The chain carries TRBV9 and TRBJ1-1; 7 bases align to TRBD1. CDR3 length: 15 amino acids. Germline loops: CDR1 SGDLS, CDR2 YYNGEE. Trimming removed 3 bases from V and 0 bases from J; junction bases left unmatched: 5. The DNA for the CDR3 is TGTGCCAGCAGCGAGGGACAGTTAATGAACACTGAAGCTTTCTTT. Encoded protein: CASSEGQLMNTEAFF.

This clone came up once. The chain recombines TRBV7-9 with TRBJ2-2; 9 positions agree with TRBD2. Germline trimming cut 2 bases from V and 5 bases from J; bases unmatched to any gene: 12. In germline, CDR1 is SEHNR, CDR2 FQNEAQ (reference sequence). This CDR3 has 18 amino acids. The CDR3 spells CASSLMPSGAPRTGELFF. The CDR3 DNA sequence: TGTGCCAGCAGCTTAATGCCTAGCGGGGCCCCAAGGACCGGGGAGCTGTTTTTT.

The V gene is TRBV19, the J gene TRBJ1-1; TRBD1 might be the D (5 bases). The CDR3 sequence is 15 residues long. V lost 7 bases and J lost 0, with 15 bases in between. Germline loops: CDR1 LNHDA, CDR2 SQIVND (reference sequence). CDR3 DNA sequence: TGTGCCAGTATTAGGACAACAGGAATGAACACTGAAGCTTTCTTT. This encodes CASIRTTGMNTEAFF.

This clone was found once. CDR3 DNA: TGTGCCAGCAGCGTAGGGGCAGACGATCAGCCCCAGCATTTT. Translation gives CASSVGADDQPQHF. J is TRBJ1-5 and V is TRBV9; D is undetermined. With 0 bases removed from V and 5 bases from J, the gap between germline ends came to 9 bases. The CDR3 covers 14 residues. In germline, CDR1 is SGDLS, CDR2 YYNGEE.

V gene TRBV19 combines with J gene TRBJ2-3; 8 bases are shared with TRBD2. V lost 7 bases, J lost 1 base, and 4 bases stayed unmatched. Germline CDR1 reads LNHDA; CDR2 reads SQIVND (reference sequence). This CDR3 has 14 amino acids. CDR3: CASTNGGGTDTQYF. CDR3 bases: TGTGCCAGTACTAACGGGGGGGGCACAGATACGCAGTATTTT. The variable domain in full, with the rest retrieved from reference TRBV19 and TRBJ2-3, is DGGITQSPKYLFRKEGQNVTLSCEQNLNHDAMYWYRQDPGQGLRLIYYSQIVNDFQKGDIAEGYSVSREKKESFPLTVTSAQKNPTAFYLCASTNGGGTDTQYFGPGTRLTVL.

The V call is TRBV12-3 or TRBV12-4, the J call TRBJ1-2; TRBD1 is a possible D gene (5 bases). Between the trimmed V and J ends, which lost 6 bases and 3 bases, there was a span of 8 bases. The length of the CDR3 is 12 residues. This CDR3 is CASRGTDYGYTF. The CDR3 DNA follows: TGTGCCAGCAGGGGGACGGACTATGGCTACACCTTC.

CDR3 DNA: TGCGCCAGCCGGGAGCTCGATGAGCAGTTCTTC. It is translated as CASRELDEQFF. The chain joins TRBV5-1 to TRBJ2-1; possible D gene TRBD2, 6 bases. The ends were cut back, 7 bases at V and 8 bases at J, with 10 bases in the middle. The V gene's germline CDR1 is SGHRS and CDR2 YFSETQ. CDR3 length equals 11 residues.

The chain employs TRBV11-2 and TRBJ2-1; TRBD1 aligns across 8 bases. Germline V lookup: CDR1 SGHAT, CDR2 FQNNGV. V lost 1 base and J lost 3; bases outside the gene matches: 14. The CDR3 totals 19 residues. The CDR3 DNA follows: TGTGCCAGCAGCTTAGCGGGAATCCTGACAGGGGTAAACTACAATGAGCAGTTCTTC. Its protein product is CASSLAGILTGVNYNEQFF.

The chain uses TRBV11-2 and TRBJ1-2, with D possibly TRBD1 on 5 matching bases. This CDR3 comprises 14 residues. V shed 6 bases and J shed 5 bases, with 16 bases lying between them. Germline V gives CDR1 SGHAT, CDR2 FQNNGV. The CDR3 coding sequence is TGTGCCAGCAGGGGGGAGGGGATCGGGTATGGCTACACCTTC. The encoded protein is CASRGEGIGYGYTF.

The gene calls are TRBV6-2 or TRBV6-3 and TRBJ1-2, with D possibly matching TRBD1 (6 bases). The germline V gene has CDR1 MNHEY and CDR2 SVGEGT. This CDR3 spans 13 amino acids. V lost 6 bases and J lost 8, with 16 bases in between. CDR3 residues: CASSLHSRGGYTF. The CDR3 coding sequence is TGTGCCAGCAGCCTTCACTCCAGGGGCGGCTACACCTTC.

The chain joins TRBV4-2 to TRBJ2-5, with D unclear. The ends were cut back, 0 bases at V and 1 base at J, with 9 bases in the middle. Germline V gene sequence: CDR1 LGHNA, CDR2 YNFKEQ. The CDR3 has 15 amino acids. In DNA form, the CDR3 reads TGTGCCAGCAGCCAAGATCCGGCAGTCCAAGAGACCCAGTACTTC. This encodes CASSQDPAVQETQYF.

The chain recombines TRBV19 with TRBJ1-2; weak D call: TRBD1 (5 bases). The ends were cut back, 5 bases at V and 2 bases at J, with 9 bases in the middle. Germline-derived CDR1 and CDR2 are LNHDA and SQIVND (reference sequence). The CDR3 totals 13 residues. In DNA form, the CDR3 reads TGTGCCAGTAGTCAGGGACTCAACTATGGCTACACCTTC. This codes for CASSQGLNYGYTF.

V gene TRBV2 combines with J gene TRBJ2-7, with 8 bases matching TRBD2. The trim removed 5 bases at V and 6 bases at J, leaving 9 bases unmatched. Germline-derived CDR1 and CDR2 are SNHLY and FYNNEI. The CDR3 is made up of 14 amino acids. As DNA, the CDR3 is TGTGCCAGCAGTCCTCTTGCGGGGGGCTTCGAGCAGTACTTC. This translates into CASSPLAGGFEQYF.

V and J are TRBV5-5 and TRBJ1-1; 7 bases agree with TRBD1. In germline, CDR1 is SGHKS, CDR2 YYEKEE (reference sequence). The CDR3 spans 15 residues. Trimming cost V 0 bases and J 3 bases; bases outside gene matches: 5. The CDR3 loop reads CASSLEGQVHTEAFF. CDR3 nucleotide sequence: TGTGCCAGCAGCTTGGAAGGACAGGTGCACACTGAAGCTTTCTTT.

The J gene is TRBJ1-4, the V gene TRBV9, with D tentatively TRBD1 (6 bases). The germline V gene encodes CDR1 SGDLS and CDR2 YYNGEE. This CDR3 has 17 residues. V lost 2 bases and J 4 bases, leaving 18 bases between the germline ends. The CDR3 nucleotides read TGTGCCAGCAGCGTGGGGGCGCGGGTCAGGGATAATGAAAAACTGTTTTTT. This gives the protein CASSVGARVRDNEKLFF. Filled out from reference TRBV9 and TRBJ1-4, the complete variable domain reads DSGVTQTPKHLITATGQRVTLRCSPRSGDLSVYWYQQSLDQGLQFLIQYYNGEERAKGNILERFSAQQFPDLHSELNLSSLELGDSALYFCASSVGARVRDNEKLFFGSGTQLSVL.

This chain joins TRBV7-9 and TRBJ1-1; D might be TRBD1 (6 bases). This CDR3 contains 14 residues. Trimming removed 4 bases at V and 0 bases at J, with 9 bases between. From germline, CDR1 is SEHNR and CDR2 FQNEAQ (reference sequence). The CDR3 spells CASSSDSLNTEAFF. The CDR3 coding sequence is TGTGCCAGCAGCTCGGACAGCCTGAACACTGAAGCTTTCTTT.

V is TRBV7-9 and J is TRBJ2-7; D unclear. CDR3 size: 13 residues. Between the trimmed V and J ends, which lost 1 base and 2 bases, there was a span of 6 bases. Germline CDR1 SEHNR, CDR2 FQNEAQ (reference sequence). The CDR3 DNA is TGTGCCAGCAGCTTAGAACCAGCCTACGAGCAGTACTTC. Translated: CASSLEPAYEQYF.

This sequence joins TRBV6-5 and TRBJ2-7, with D possibly called TRBD1 or TRBD2 (6 bases each). The germline CDR1 and CDR2 sequences are MNHEY and SVGAGI. The ends were cut back, 6 bases at V and 5 bases at J, with 14 bases in the middle. The CDR3 consists of 13 residues. CDR3 coding DNA: TGTGCCAGCAGCCTCACGGGGGCGGACGAGCAGTACTTC. As protein: CASSLTGADEQYF.

This chain joins TRBV9 and TRBJ2-3; TRBD1 matches 8 bases. The germline CDR1 and CDR2 sequences are SGDLS and YYNGEE. The CDR3 runs 15 residues. V lost 0 bases and J lost 4; bases outside the gene matches: 4. DNA for the CDR3: TGTGCCAGCAGCGTAGGAGACAGGGGAGCAGATACGCAGTATTTT. As protein: CASSVGDRGADTQYF.

This chain links TRBV6-2 or TRBV6-3 with TRBJ1-5; 9 bases are shared with TRBD1. The CDR3 spans 14 residues. V lost 5 bases to trimming and J lost 3 bases; unmatched junction nucleotides: 2. CDR1 and CDR2 (germline): MNHEY, SVGEGT. The CDR3 loop reads CASSDRGNNQPQHF. For the CDR3, the DNA is TGTGCCAGCAGTGACAGGGGGAACAATCAGCCCCAGCATTTT.